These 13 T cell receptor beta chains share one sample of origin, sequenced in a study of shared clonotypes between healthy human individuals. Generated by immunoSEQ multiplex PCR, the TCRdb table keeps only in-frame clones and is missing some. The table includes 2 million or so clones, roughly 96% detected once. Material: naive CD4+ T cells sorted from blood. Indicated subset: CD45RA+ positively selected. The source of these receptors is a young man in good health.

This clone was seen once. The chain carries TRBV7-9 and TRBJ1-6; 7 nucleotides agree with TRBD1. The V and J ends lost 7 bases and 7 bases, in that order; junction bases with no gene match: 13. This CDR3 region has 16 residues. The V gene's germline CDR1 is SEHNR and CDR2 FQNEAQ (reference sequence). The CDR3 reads CASNRGGVSKNSPLHF. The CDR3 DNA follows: TGTGCCAGCAATAGAGGGGGCGTGAGTAAAAATTCACCCCTCCACTTT. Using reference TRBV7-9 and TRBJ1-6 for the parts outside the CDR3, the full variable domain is DTGVSQNPRHKITKRGQNVTFRCDPISEHNRLYWYRQTLGQGPEFLTYFQNEAQLEKSRLLSDRFSAERPKGSFSTLEIQRTEQGDSAMYLCASNRGGVSKNSPLHFGNGTRLTVT.

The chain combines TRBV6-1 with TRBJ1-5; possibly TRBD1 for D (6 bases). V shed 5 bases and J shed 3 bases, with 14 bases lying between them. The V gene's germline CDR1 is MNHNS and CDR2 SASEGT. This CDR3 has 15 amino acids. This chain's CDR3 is CASSTIGGVNQPQHF. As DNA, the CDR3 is TGTGCCAGCAGTACTATAGGGGGGGTCAATCAGCCCCAGCATTTT.

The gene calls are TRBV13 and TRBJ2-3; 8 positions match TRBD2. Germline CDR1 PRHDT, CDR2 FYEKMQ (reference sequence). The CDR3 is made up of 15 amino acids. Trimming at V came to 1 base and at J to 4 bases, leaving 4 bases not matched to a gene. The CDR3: CASSLVAGGPDTQYF. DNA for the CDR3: TGTGCCAGCAGCTTAGTGGCGGGGGGACCAGATACGCAGTATTTT.

This CDR3 is CASSEGGRGPKPQHF. The CDR3 DNA follows: TGTGCCAGCAGTGAAGGAGGGAGGGGGCCTAAGCCCCAGCATTTT. This chain links TRBV25-1 with TRBJ1-5; 7 bases line up with TRBD1. V was pared by 2 bases and J by 8 bases, with 9 bases of the junction left unmatched. The CDR3 consists of 15 residues. CDR1 and CDR2 (germline): MGHDK, SYGVNS.

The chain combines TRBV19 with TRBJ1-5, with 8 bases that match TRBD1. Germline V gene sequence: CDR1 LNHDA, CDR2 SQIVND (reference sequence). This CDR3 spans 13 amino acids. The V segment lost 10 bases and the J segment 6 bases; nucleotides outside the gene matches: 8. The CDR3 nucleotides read TGTGCCACCGACAGGGGCCTGGGTCAGCCCCAGCATTTT. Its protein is CATDRGLGQPQHF. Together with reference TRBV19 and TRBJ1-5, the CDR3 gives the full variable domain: DGGITQSPKYLFRKEGQNVTLSCEQNLNHDAMYWYRQDPGQGLRLIYYSQIVNDFQKGDIAEGYSVSREKKESFPLTVTSAQKNPTAFYLCATDRGLGQPQHFGDGTRLSIL.

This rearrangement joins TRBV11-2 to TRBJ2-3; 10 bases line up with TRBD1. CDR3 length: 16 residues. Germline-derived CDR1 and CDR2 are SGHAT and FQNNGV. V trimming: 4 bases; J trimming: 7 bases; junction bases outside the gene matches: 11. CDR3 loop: CASSSPGTGVRYTQYF. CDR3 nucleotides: TGTGCCAGCAGCTCACCGGGGACAGGGGTCCGGTATACGCAGTATTTT.

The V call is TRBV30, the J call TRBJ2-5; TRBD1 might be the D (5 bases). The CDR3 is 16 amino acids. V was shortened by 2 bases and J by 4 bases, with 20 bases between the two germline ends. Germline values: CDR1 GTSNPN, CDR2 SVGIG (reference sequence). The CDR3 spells CAWSRGKSRYGETQYF. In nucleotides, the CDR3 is TGTGCCTGGAGTAGGGGAAAGTCGAGGTATGGAGAGACCCAGTACTTC.

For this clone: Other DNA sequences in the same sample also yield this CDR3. The CDR3 sequence is CAISDGSTDTQYF. The CDR3 nucleotides read TGTGCCATCAGTGACGGATCCACAGATACGCAGTATTTT. The genes are TRBV10-3 and TRBJ2-3, with no clear D. Germline loops: CDR1 ENHRY, CDR2 SYGVKD. Trimming took 3 bases from V and 2 from J, leaving 6 bases between them. This CDR3 spans 13 amino acids.

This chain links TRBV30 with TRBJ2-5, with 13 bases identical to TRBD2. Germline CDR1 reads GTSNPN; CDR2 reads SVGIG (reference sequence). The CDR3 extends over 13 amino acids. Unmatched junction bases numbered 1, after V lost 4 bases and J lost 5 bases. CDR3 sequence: CAWTTSGGETQYF. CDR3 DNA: TGTGCCTGGACGACTAGCGGGGGGGAGACCCAGTACTTC.

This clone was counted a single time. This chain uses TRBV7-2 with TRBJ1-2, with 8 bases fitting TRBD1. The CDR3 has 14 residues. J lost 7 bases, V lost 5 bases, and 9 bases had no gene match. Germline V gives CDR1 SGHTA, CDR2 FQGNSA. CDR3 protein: CASSDTPTGAGYTF. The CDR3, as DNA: TGTGCCAGCAGCGACACCCCGACAGGGGCTGGCTACACCTTC.

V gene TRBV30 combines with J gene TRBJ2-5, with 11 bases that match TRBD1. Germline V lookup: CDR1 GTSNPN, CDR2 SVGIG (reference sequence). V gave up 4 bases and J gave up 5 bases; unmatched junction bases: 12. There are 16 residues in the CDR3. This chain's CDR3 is CAWIGIGQGAEETQYF. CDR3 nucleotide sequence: TGTGCCTGGATCGGTATCGGACAGGGGGCAGAGGAGACCCAGTACTTC.

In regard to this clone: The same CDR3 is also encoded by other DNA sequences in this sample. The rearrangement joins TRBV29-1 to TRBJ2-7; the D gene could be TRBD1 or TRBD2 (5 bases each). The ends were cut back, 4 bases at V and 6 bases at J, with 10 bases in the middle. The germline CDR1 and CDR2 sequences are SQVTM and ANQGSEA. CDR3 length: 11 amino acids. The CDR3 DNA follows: TGCAGCGTTGGAGGGGCCGGCGAGCAGTACTTC. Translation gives CSVGGAGEQYF.

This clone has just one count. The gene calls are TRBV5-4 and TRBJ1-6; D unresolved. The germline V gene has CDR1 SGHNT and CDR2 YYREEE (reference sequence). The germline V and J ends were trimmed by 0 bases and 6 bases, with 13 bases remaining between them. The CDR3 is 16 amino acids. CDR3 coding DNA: TGTGCCAGCAGCTTGGGGGTTGAGGGAAGTAATTCACCCCTCCACTTT. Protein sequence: CASSLGVEGSNSPLHF.